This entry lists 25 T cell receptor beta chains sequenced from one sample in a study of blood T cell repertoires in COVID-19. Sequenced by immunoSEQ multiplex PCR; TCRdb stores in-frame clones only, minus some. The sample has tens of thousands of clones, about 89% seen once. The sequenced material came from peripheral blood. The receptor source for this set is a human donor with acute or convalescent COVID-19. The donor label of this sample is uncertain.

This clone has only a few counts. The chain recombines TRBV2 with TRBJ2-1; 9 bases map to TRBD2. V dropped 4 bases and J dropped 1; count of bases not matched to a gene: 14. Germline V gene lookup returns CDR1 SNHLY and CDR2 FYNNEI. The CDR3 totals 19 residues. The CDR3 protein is CASSVTLTGRGGSYNEQFF. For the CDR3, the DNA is TGTGCCAGCAGTGTTACTTTGACCGGGCGGGGGGGTTCCTACAATGAGCAGTTCTTC.

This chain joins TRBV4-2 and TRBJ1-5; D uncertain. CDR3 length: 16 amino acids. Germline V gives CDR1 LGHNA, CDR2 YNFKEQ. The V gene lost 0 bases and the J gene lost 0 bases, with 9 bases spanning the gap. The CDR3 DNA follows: TGTGCCAGCAGCCAAGAGGAGGACGGTAGCAATCAGCCCCAGCATTTT. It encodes CASSQEEDGSNQPQHF.

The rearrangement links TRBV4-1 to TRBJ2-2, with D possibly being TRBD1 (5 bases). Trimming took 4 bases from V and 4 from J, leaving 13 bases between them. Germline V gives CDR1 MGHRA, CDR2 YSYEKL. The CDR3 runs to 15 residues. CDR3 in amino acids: CASSLGQKITGELFF. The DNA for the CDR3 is TGCGCCAGCAGCCTTGGACAAAAAATCACCGGGGAGCTGTTTTTT.

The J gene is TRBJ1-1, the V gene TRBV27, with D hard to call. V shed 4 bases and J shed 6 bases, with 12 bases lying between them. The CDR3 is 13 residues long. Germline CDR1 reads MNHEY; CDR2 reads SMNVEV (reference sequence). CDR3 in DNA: TGTGCCAGCAGTTGGAGGGCGGCCTCTGAAGCTTTCTTT. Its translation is CASSWRAASEAFF.

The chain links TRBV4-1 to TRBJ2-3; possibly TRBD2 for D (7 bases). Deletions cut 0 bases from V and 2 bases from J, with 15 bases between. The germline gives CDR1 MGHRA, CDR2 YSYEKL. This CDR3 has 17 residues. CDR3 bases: TGCGCCAGCAGCCAAGATAGCGGCGGGGGCCTCACAGATACGCAGTATTTT. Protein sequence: CASSQDSGGGLTDTQYF.

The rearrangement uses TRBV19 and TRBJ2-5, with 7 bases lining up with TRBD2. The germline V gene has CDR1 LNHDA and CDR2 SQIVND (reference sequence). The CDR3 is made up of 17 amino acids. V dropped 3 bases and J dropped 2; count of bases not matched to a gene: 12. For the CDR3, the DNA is TGTGCCAGTAGTATGCCCCAGAGGCGGGGGTTACAAGAGACCCAGTACTTC. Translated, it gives CASSMPQRRGLQETQYF.

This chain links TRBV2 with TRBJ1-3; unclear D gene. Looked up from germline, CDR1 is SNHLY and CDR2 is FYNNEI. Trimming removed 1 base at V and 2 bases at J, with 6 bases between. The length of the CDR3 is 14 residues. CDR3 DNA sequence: TGTGCCAGCAGTGAAGGAGGGACTGGAAACACCATATATTTT. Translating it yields CASSEGGTGNTIYF.

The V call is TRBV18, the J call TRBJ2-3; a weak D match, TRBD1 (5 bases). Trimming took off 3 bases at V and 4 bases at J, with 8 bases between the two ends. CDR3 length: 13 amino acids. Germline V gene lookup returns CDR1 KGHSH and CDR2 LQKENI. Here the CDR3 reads CASSPGRADTQYF. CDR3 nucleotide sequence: TGTGCCAGCTCACCGGGGCGCGCAGATACGCAGTATTTT.

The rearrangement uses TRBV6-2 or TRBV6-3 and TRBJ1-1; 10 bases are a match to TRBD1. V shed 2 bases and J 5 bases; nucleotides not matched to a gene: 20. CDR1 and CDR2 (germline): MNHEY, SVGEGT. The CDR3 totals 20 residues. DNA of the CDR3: TGTGCCAGCAGTTACCCAAAGCGACAGGGGGCGCGAGTTTGGGGGACTGAAGCTTTCTTT. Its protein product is CASSYPKRQGARVWGTEAFF.

The CDR3 DNA reads as TGTGCCAGCAGCTTAGATTTTGGCGGGGGACAAGAGACCCAGTACTTC. Its protein product is CASSLDFGGGQETQYF. The chain couples TRBV11-2 to TRBJ2-5, with TRBD2 matching 7 bases. Germline lookup yields CDR1 SGHAT and CDR2 FQNNGV. The CDR3 contains 16 residues. V was clipped by 0 bases and J by 2 bases; unmatched bases: 6.

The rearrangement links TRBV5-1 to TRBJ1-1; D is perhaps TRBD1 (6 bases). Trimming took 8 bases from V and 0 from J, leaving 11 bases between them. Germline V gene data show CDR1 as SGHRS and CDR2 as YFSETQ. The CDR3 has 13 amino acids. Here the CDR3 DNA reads TGCGCCAGTGGACAGTTTATGAACACTGAAGCTTTCTTT. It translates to CASGQFMNTEAFF.

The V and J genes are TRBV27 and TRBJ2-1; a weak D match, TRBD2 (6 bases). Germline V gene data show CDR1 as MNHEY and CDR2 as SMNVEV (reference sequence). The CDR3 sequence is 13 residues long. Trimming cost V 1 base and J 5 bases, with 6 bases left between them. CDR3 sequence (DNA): TGTGCCAGCAGTTTATGGGGGGACAATGAGCAGTTCTTC. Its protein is CASSLWGDNEQFF.

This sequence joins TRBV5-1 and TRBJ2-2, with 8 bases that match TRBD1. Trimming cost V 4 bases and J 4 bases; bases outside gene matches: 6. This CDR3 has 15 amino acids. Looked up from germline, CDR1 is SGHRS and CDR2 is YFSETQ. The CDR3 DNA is TGCGCCAGCAGCCCGAAGGACAGGGTCACCGGGGAGCTGTTTTTT. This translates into CASSPKDRVTGELFF.

CDR3 residues: CASSKGQLNTEAFF. CDR3 nucleotides: TGTGCCAGCAGTAAGGGACAGCTGAACACTGAAGCTTTCTTT. The chain joins TRBV2 to TRBJ1-1, with 7 bases lining up with TRBD1. The germline gives CDR1 SNHLY, CDR2 FYNNEI. CDR3 size: 14 residues. The V gene end was trimmed by 5 bases and the J gene end by 0 bases; junction bases not matched to a gene: 3. Supplemented by reference TRBV2 and TRBJ1-1, the full variable domain reads EPEVTQTPSHQVTQMGQEVILRCVPISNHLYFYWYRQILGQKVEFLVSFYNNEISEKSEIFDDQFSVERPDGSNFTLKIRSTKLEDSAMYFCASSKGQLNTEAFFGQGTRLTVV.

This chain's CDR3 is CAISPGSLSSGNTIYF. DNA of the CDR3: TGTGCCATCAGTCCCGGTTCTTTGAGCTCTGGAAACACCATATATTTT. The chain couples TRBV10-3 to TRBJ1-3; D is unclear. The CDR3 is 16 amino acids. The germline V gene encodes CDR1 ENHRY and CDR2 SYGVKD. V lost 5 bases, J lost 0 bases, and 14 bases lay in between.

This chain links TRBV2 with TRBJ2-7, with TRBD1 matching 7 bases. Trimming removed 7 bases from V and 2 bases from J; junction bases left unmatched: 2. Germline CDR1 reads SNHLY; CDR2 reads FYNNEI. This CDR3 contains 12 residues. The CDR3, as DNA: TGTGCCAGCACCGACAGGGCCTACGAGCAGTACTTC. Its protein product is CASTDRAYEQYF.

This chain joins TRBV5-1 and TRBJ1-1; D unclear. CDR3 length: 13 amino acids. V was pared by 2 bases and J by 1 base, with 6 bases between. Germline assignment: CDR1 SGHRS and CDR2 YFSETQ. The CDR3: CASSLGGNTEAFF. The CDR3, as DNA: TGCGCCAGCAGCTTAGGCGGGAACACTGAAGCTTTCTTT.

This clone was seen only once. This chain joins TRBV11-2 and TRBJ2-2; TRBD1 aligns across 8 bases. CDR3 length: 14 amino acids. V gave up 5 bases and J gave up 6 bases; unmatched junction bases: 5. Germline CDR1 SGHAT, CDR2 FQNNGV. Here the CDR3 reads CASSPDRVAGELFF. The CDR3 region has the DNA TGTGCCAGCAGCCCGGACAGGGTGGCCGGGGAGCTGTTTTTT.

Written as DNA, the CDR3 is TGTGCCACTCGTCGGGACAGCTACAATGAGCAGTTCTTC. This sequence encodes CATRRDSYNEQFF. The genes are TRBV7-3 and TRBJ2-1; TRBD1 aligns across 7 bases. Germline V lookup: CDR1 SGHTA, CDR2 FQGTGA. The V gene end was trimmed by 10 bases and the J gene end by 3 bases; junction bases not matched to a gene: 6. The CDR3 extends over 13 amino acids.

CDR3 bases: TGTGCCAGCAGCCCCCGAACTAGACCGGACAGATTTCCCTCCTACGAGCAGTACTTC. Protein product: CASSPRTRPDRFPSYEQYF. The V call is TRBV3-1 (or the pseudogene TRBV3-2), the J call TRBJ2-7, with D possibly TRBD1 on 6 matching bases. CDR1 is LGHDT, CDR2 YNNKEL, per germline (reference sequence). The CDR3 sequence is 19 residues long. The V gene lost 4 bases and the J gene lost 0 bases, with 25 bases spanning the gap.

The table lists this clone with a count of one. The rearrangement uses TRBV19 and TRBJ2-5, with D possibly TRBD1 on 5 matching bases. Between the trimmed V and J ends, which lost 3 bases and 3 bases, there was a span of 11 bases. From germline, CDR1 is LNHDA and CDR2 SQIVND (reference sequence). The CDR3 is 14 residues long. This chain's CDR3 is CASSMVVGEETQYF. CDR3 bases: TGTGCCAGTAGTATGGTTGTAGGGGAAGAGACCCAGTACTTC.

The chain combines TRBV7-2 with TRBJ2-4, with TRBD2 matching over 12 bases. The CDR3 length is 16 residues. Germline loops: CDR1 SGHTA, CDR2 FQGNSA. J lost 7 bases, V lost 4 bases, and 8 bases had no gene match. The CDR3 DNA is TGTGCCAGCAGCTCACGGACTAGCGGGGACCGTAACATTCAGTACTTC. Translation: CASSSRTSGDRNIQYF.

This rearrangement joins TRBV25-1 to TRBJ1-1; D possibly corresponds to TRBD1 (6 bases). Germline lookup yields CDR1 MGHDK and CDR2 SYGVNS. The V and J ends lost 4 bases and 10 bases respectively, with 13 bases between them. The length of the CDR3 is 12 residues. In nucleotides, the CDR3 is TGTGCCAGCAGTGTCAACAGGGAGGGAGCTTTCTTT. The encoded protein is CASSVNREGAFF.

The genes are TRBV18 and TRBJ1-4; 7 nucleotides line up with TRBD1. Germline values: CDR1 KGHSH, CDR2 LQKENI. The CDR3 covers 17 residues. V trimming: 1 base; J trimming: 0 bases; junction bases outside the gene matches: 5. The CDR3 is CASSPLGRGATNEKLFF. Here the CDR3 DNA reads TGTGCCAGCTCACCACTTGGCAGGGGGGCAACTAATGAAAAACTGTTTTTT.

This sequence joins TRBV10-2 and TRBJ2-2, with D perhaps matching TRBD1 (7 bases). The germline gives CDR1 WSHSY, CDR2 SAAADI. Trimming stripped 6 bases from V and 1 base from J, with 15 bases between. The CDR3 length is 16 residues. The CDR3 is CASSVQGTWNTGELFF. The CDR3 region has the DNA TGCGCCAGCAGCGTACAGGGGACTTGGAACACCGGGGAGCTGTTTTTT.